Listed here are 14 T cell receptor beta chains from one sample, sequenced in a study of T-cell memory formation after mild COVID-19. One entry per CDR3 protein results from TCRdb running MiXCR on the 5' RACE reads. The sample comprises just over 300,000 distinct CDR3 sequences, just under 20% of which are singletons, and 20% to 25% rests with the top ten. The specimen sequenced was PBMCs or a T cell subset sorted from them (not recorded which). The receptors were gathered from a man younger than 30 who had mild COVID-19 (a few samples of this study predate the infection). Cell type and time point are not known.

The gene calls are TRBV7-2 and TRBJ2-3; possibly TRBD2 for D (6 bases). Trimming removed 5 bases at V and 0 bases at J, with 15 bases between. The CDR3 length is 16 residues. Germline-derived CDR1 and CDR2 are SGHTA and FQGNSA. The chain's CDR3 is CASSRRRRGSTDTQYF. The CDR3 DNA follows: TGTGCCAGCAGCAGGCGGCGGCGGGGAAGCACAGATACGCAGTATTTT.

This clonotype has a handful of counts. The rearrangement joins TRBV10-1 to TRBJ2-3; no definite D call. Between the trimmed V and J ends, which lost 4 bases and 2 bases, there was a span of 7 bases. CDR3 length: 13 amino acids. Germline CDR1 is WNHNN and CDR2 is SYGVQD (reference sequence). CDR3 in DNA: TGCGCCAGCAGTGTTAGGGTCACAGATACGCAGTATTTT. The encoded protein is CASSVRVTDTQYF.

This clonotype turned up a few times. CDR3: CASSPPRTAAYEQYF. The CDR3 coding sequence is TGCGCCAGCAGCCCCCCGCGGACAGCCGCCTACGAGCAGTACTTC. V is TRBV5-1 and J is TRBJ2-7; perhaps TRBD1 as D (6 bases). CDR3 size: 15 residues. The V and J ends lost 4 bases and 2 bases respectively, with 16 bases between them. Germline V gene data show CDR1 as SGHRS and CDR2 as YFSETQ.

The J gene is TRBJ2-2, the V gene TRBV24-1; TRBD1 is a possible D gene (6 bases). Trimming removed 4 bases from V and 0 bases from J, with 11 bases in between. Germline CDR1 and CDR2: KGHDR and SFDVKD. This CDR3 spans 16 amino acids. The CDR3 loop is CATSDQDSSNTGELFF. The CDR3 DNA is TGTGCCACCAGTGACCAGGACAGCTCGAACACCGGGGAGCTGTTTTTT.

The J gene is TRBJ2-2, the V gene TRBV9; no firm D call. V lost 0 bases to trimming and J lost 0 bases, with 6 bases between them. The CDR3 covers 15 residues. Looked up from germline, CDR1 is SGDLS and CDR2 is YYNGEE. The CDR3 DNA reads as TGTGCCAGCAGCGTAGCGGGTACGAACACCGGGGAGCTGTTTTTT. Amino acid sequence: CASSVAGTNTGELFF.

V is TRBV2 and J is TRBJ2-5; 7 positions match TRBD1. CDR1 SNHLY and CDR2 FYNNEI come from the germline V gene. Trimming cost V 6 bases and J 5 bases; bases outside gene matches: 6. This CDR3 has 13 residues. The DNA for the CDR3 is TGTGCCAGCAGGACGGGACAGTTGGAGACCCAGTACTTC. Translating gives CASRTGQLETQYF.

The table lists this clonotype with a few counts. V is TRBV18 and J is TRBJ1-4; D not resolved. V was pared by 2 bases and J by 8 bases, with 12 bases between. The CDR3 spans 14 residues. Germline V gene lookup returns CDR1 KGHSH and CDR2 LQKENI. The CDR3 nucleotides are TGTGCCAGCTCACCATTACAGCCTCGGGAAAAACTGTTTTTT. Its translation is CASSPLQPREKLFF.

A few counts support this clonotype. V is TRBV6-2 or TRBV6-3 and J is TRBJ2-7, with 10 bases matching TRBD2. Germline CDR1 MNHEY, CDR2 SVGEGT. The CDR3 length is 14 residues. After removal of 6 bases from V and 4 bases from J, the junction contained 6 bases not matched to a gene. The CDR3 DNA follows: TGTGCCAGCAGGCCCAGCGGGGGGGCTTACGAGCAGTACTTC. Its protein product is CASRPSGGAYEQYF.

The V call is TRBV6-5, the J call TRBJ1-2, with no clear D. This CDR3 comprises 15 residues. Trimming removed 0 bases from V and 1 base from J, with 9 bases in between. Germline V CDR1 and CDR2: MNHEY, SVGAGI. The CDR3 here is CASSYSRSLNYGYTF. The CDR3 DNA reads as TGTGCCAGCAGTTACTCCCGCAGTCTTAACTATGGCTACACCTTC.

This clonotype was found a few times. This chain links TRBV7-9 with TRBJ2-2; a possible D gene is TRBD2 (5 bases). The CDR3 length is 17 residues. Germline-derived CDR1 and CDR2 are SEHNR and FQNEAQ (reference sequence). V was cut by 5 bases and J by 4 bases, with 20 bases left in between. CDR3 residues: CASSPPSLREGTGELFF. The CDR3 DNA reads TGTGCCAGCAGCCCCCCCTCCCTCCGGGAAGGCACCGGGGAGCTGTTTTTT.

The CDR3 loop reads CATSDLPFPNEQFF. In DNA form, the CDR3 reads TGTGCCACCAGTGATTTGCCTTTTCCCAATGAGCAGTTCTTC. This chain uses TRBV24-1 with TRBJ2-1; D unclear. Germline V gene lookup returns CDR1 KGHDR and CDR2 SFDVKD. Trimming stripped 0 bases from V and 6 bases from J, with 8 bases between. This CDR3 has 14 amino acids.

The chain is built from TRBV24-1 and TRBJ1-1; D is possibly TRBD1 (5 bases). CDR1 is KGHDR and CDR2 is SFDVKD in the germline V gene. Trimming removed 3 bases at V and 9 bases at J, with 16 bases between. This CDR3 contains 14 residues. The CDR3 DNA reads as TGTGCCACCAGTGATGGGGGAGCGGGGCGTAAAGCTTTCTTT. It yields the protein CATSDGGAGRKAFF.

V and J are TRBV6-5 and TRBJ2-2; maybe TRBD1 (6 bases). The V gene lost 2 bases and the J gene lost 2 bases, with 9 bases spanning the gap. The V gene's germline CDR1 is MNHEY and CDR2 SVGAGI. This CDR3 contains 15 residues. The DNA for the CDR3 is TGTGCCAGCAGTTACGTACAGGGCAACACCGGGGAGCTGTTTTTT. Its translation: CASSYVQGNTGELFF.

The table lists this clonotype with a few counts. The genes are TRBV24-1 and TRBJ1-1; the D is unclear. V lost 6 bases, J lost 4 bases, and 5 bases lay in between. Germline V gives CDR1 KGHDR, CDR2 SFDVKD. The CDR3 loop spans 11 amino acids. CDR3 nucleotide sequence: TGTGCCACCAGTTCGGGCACTGAAGCTTTCTTT. Amino acid sequence: CATSSGTEAFF.